Below, 13 T cell receptor beta chains from the same sample are listed, as sequenced in a study of T cells in Graves' hyperthyroidism and ophthalmopathy. Template material for amplifying TCR beta CDR3 regions consisted of RNA transcripts. The study used the HTBI primer set for a first-round RT-PCR of the TCR CDR3. TCRdb redid the calling of the multiplex PCR reads with MiXCR, one entry per CDR3 protein. Of 300,000 to 450,000 distinct CDR3 sequences listed, roughly 13% are singletons. The sequenced sample was blood. These receptors were obtained from a woman younger than 35 with Graves' hyperthyroidism.

At least ten counts were recorded for this clonotype. The genes are TRBV5-5 and TRBJ2-1, with TRBD2 identical over 8 bases. J lost 6 bases, V lost 4 bases, and 9 bases had no gene match. Per germline, CDR1 SGHKS and CDR2 YYEKEE (reference sequence). The length of the CDR3 is 15 residues. This CDR3 is CASSAGGAEGNEQFF. Written as DNA, the CDR3 is TGTGCCAGCAGCGCCGGGGGGGCGGAGGGCAATGAGCAGTTCTTC.

This clonotype appeared a few times. This chain uses TRBV7-8 with TRBJ1-4, with D uncertain. The ends were cut back, 5 bases at V and 5 bases at J, with 15 bases in the middle. The CDR3 covers 15 residues. From germline, CDR1 is SGHVS and CDR2 FQNEAQ. Here the CDR3 reads CASSPMAGRNEKLFF. As DNA, the CDR3 is TGTGCCAGCAGCCCCATGGCGGGGAGAAATGAAAAACTGTTTTTT.

With respect to this clonotype: A clone one base away is much larger, so this may be a read error. The CDR3 spells CASSRTSLSSYEQYF. The DNA for the CDR3 is TGTGCCAGCAGCCGGACTAGCCTAAGCTCCTACGAGCAGTACTTC. The chain carries TRBV7-2 and TRBJ2-7, with TRBD2 matching over 8 bases. CDR1 is SGHTA and CDR2 is FQGNSA in the germline V gene. The ends lost 5 bases at V and 0 bases at J; junction bases unmatched: 6. This CDR3 contains 15 residues.

This clonotype occurred many times. J is TRBJ1-5 and V is TRBV12-3 or TRBV12-4; possibly TRBD1 for D (6 bases). V gave up 5 bases and J gave up 6 bases, with 14 bases separating them. This CDR3 region has 14 residues. This CDR3 is CASSTRTASQPQHF. CDR3 bases: TGTGCCAGCAGTACCCGGACAGCTTCTCAGCCCCAGCATTTT.

This clonotype was picked up many times. This chain joins TRBV7-2 and TRBJ2-7; D remains ambiguous. The germline CDR1 and CDR2 sequences are SGHTA and FQGNSA. V dropped 1 base and J dropped 2 bases, with 3 bases sitting between them. This CDR3 region has 12 residues. DNA of the CDR3: TGTGCCAGCAGCTTAGACCCCTACGAGCAGTACTTC. It yields the protein CASSLDPYEQYF.

V usage is TRBV9 and J usage is TRBJ1-3; D may be TRBD1 (6 bases). CDR1 SGDLS and CDR2 YYNGEE come from the germline V gene. Trimming took 3 bases from V and 0 from J, leaving 16 bases between them. This CDR3 spans 17 amino acids. CDR3 in amino acids: CASSDRQELFSGNTIYF. CDR3 nucleotide sequence: TGTGCCAGCAGCGATCGACAGGAACTATTCTCTGGAAACACCATATATTTT.

This clonotype was observed a few times. The rearrangement joins TRBV12-5 to TRBJ1-4; D unresolved. V lost 10 bases, J lost 5 bases, and 14 bases lay in between. This CDR3 is built from 13 residues. CDR1 and CDR2 (germline): LGHNT, FRNRAP. CDR3 residues: CAILRAINEKLFF. The CDR3 coding sequence is TGTGCTATTCTTCGGGCGATAAATGAAAAACTGTTTTTT.

The chain uses TRBV6-2 or TRBV6-3 and TRBJ2-7; tentative D call: TRBD1 (6 bases). The CDR3 has 16 amino acids. Germline V lookup: CDR1 MNHEY, CDR2 SVGEGT. V gave up 5 bases and J gave up 0 bases, with 17 bases separating them. This CDR3 is CASSAFKQGVSYEQYF. CDR3 nucleotides: TGTGCCAGCAGTGCTTTCAAACAGGGCGTCTCCTACGAGCAGTACTTC.

Ten or more counts support this clonotype. This chain joins TRBV2 and TRBJ1-5; D remains unclear. The length of the CDR3 is 17 residues. Trimming stripped 0 bases from V and 0 bases from J, with 12 bases between. Germline-derived CDR1 and CDR2 are SNHLY and FYNNEI. The CDR3 DNA follows: TGTGCCAGCAGTGAAGCGCTTACAGCTTATAGCAATCAGCCCCAGCATTTT. Protein product: CASSEALTAYSNQPQHF.

The chain links TRBV28 to TRBJ1-2; D is uncertain. Trimming removed 1 base from V and 6 bases from J, with 12 bases in between. CDR3 length: 14 residues. Per germline, CDR1 MDHEN and CDR2 SYDVKM. The CDR3 loop reads CASSLLGLGDGYTF. Here the CDR3 DNA reads TGTGCCAGCAGTTTATTAGGCCTTGGGGATGGCTACACCTTC.

This clonotype was observed a few times. This chain links TRBV6-2 or TRBV6-3 with TRBJ2-7, with D unclear. The CDR3 runs 13 residues. Per the germline V gene, CDR1 is MNHEY and CDR2 is SVGEGT. V lost 4 bases and J 5 bases, leaving 12 bases between the germline ends. CDR3 nucleotides: TGTGCCAGCAGTTCTGACATGCTGGACGAGCAGTACTTC. This codes for CASSSDMLDEQYF.

This clonotype showed up just a few times. Sequence at one end of the junction differs from germline and may be a read error. The chain is built from TRBV5-1 and TRBJ1-4; D gene unclear. Germline loops: CDR1 SGHRS, CDR2 YFSETQ. There are 16 residues in the CDR3. The CDR3 coding sequence is TGCGCCAGCGGTATGGAGGGCGTCTCCACTAATGAAAAACTGCTTTTT. As protein: CASGMEGVSTNEKLLF.

This clonotype was seen ten or more times. V usage is TRBV27 and J usage is TRBJ1-1, with a possible D match to TRBD1 (5 bases). The germline V gene has CDR1 MNHEY and CDR2 SMNVEV (reference sequence). This CDR3 spans 13 amino acids. The V end was cut by 4 bases, the J end by 7 bases, with 13 bases between. The CDR3 sequence: CASSYRDSGEAFF. CDR3 in DNA: TGTGCCAGCAGTTACCGGGACTCAGGTGAAGCTTTCTTT.